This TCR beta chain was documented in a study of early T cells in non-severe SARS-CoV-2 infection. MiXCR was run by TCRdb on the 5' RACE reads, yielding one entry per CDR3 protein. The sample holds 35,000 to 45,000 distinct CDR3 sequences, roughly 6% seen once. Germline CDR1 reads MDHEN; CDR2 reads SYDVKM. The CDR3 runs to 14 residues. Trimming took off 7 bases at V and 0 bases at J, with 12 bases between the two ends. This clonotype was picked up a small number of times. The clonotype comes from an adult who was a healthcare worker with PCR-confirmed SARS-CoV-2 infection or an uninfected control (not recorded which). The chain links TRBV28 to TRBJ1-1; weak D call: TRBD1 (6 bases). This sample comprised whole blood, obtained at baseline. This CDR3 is CASTKGVLNTEAFF. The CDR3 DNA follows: TGTGCCAGCACCAAGGGGGTCTTGAACACTGAAGCTTTCTTT.